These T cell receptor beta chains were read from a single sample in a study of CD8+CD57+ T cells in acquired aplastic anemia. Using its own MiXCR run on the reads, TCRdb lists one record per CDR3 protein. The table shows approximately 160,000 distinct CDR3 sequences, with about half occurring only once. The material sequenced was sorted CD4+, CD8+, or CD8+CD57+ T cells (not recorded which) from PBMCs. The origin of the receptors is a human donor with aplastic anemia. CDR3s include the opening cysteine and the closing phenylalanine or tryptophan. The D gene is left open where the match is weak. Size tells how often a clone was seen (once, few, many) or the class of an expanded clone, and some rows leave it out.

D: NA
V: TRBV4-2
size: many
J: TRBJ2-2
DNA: TGTGCCAGCAGCCACCCAGGGACCGGCACCGGGGAGCTGTTTTTT
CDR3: CASSHPGTGTGELFF

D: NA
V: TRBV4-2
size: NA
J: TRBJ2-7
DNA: TGTGCCAGCAGCCCGTCAACCGGACTCAGCTCCTACGAGCAGTACTTC
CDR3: CASSPSTGLSSYEQYF

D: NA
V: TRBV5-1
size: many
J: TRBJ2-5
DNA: TGCGCCAGCAGCTTGGTAGGTCTCCAAGAGACCCAGTACTTC
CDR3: CASSLVGLQETQYF

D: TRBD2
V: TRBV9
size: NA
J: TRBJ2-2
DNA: TGTGCCAGCAGCGGGGTGGGGACTAGCGGGAGTGGCGGGGAGCTGTTTTTT
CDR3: CASSGVGTSGSGGELFF

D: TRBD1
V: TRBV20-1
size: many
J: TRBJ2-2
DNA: TGCAGTGCTAGAATAGCAGGGGGAAACACCGGGGAGCTGTTTTTT
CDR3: CSARIAGGNTGELFF

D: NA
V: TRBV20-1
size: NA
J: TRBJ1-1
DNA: TGCAGTGCTAGAGATTTCGCCGGGACAAACCTTCCCACTGAAGCTTTCTTT
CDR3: CSARDFAGTNLPTEAFF

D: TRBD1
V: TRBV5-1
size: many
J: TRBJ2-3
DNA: TGCGCCAGCAGAGAAGACAGGGGCACAGATACGCAGTATTTT
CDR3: CASREDRGTDTQYF

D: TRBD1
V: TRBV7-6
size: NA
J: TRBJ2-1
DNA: TGTGCCAGCAGCTTGGCCGGGACAGGGGGCAATGAGCAGTTCTTC
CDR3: CASSLAGTGGNEQFF

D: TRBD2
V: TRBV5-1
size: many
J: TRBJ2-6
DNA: TGCGCCAGCAGCCTAGCGGGACTAGCGGGCTCTGGGGCCAACGTCCTGACTTTC
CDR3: CASSLAGLAGSGANVLTF

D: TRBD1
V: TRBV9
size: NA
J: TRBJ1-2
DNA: TGTGCCAGCAGCGGCGGGACAGGCTATGGCTACACCTTC
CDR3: CASSGGTGYGYTF

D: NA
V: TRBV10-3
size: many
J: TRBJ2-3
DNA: TGTGCCACCACTGACCCACTCCGCACAGATACGCAGTATTTT
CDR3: CATTDPLRTDTQYF

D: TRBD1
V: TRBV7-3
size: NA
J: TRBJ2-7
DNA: TGTGCCAGCAGCTTAAGGCCAGGGGGTACCTACGAGCAGTACTTC
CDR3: CASSLRPGGTYEQYF

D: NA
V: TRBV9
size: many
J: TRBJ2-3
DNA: TGTGCCAGCAGCGTAGGGGGGAGGGGGCAGGGAGATACGCAGTATTTT
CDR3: CASSVGGRGQGDTQYF

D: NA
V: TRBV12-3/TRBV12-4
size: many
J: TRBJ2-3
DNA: TGTGCCAGCGAACTCCATAGCACAGATACGCAGTATTTT
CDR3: CASELHSTDTQYF

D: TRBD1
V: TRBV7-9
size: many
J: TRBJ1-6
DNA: TGTGCCAGCAGCGGGGGACAGGGCGGGAGCCCCCTCCACTTT
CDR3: CASSGGQGGSPLHF

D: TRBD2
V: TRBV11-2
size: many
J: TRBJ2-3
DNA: TGTGCCAGCAGCGAGCGGGGCCCTAGCACAGATACGCAGTATTTT
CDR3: CASSERGPSTDTQYF

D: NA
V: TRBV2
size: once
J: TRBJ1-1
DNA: TGTGCCAGCAGTGACGAGGAAGGATATAGCTACGCTTTCTTT
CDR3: CASSDEEGYSYAFF

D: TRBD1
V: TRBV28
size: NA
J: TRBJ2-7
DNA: TGTGCCAGCAGCACAGGACAGGTCGCCGAGCAGTACTTC
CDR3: CASSTGQVAEQYF

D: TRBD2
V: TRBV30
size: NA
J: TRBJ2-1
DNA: TGTGCCTGGAGTAGCGGGAGATCTGAGCAGTTCTTC
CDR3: CAWSSGRSEQFF

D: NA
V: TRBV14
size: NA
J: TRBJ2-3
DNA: TGTGCCAGCAGCCAAGATTCCCTTAGCCTACGGGGGTCTAGCACAGATACGCAGTATTTT
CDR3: CASSQDSLSLRGSSTDTQYF

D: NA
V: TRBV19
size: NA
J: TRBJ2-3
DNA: TGTGCCAGTAGTATAAAACTGTCAGATACGCAGTATTTT
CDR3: CASSIKLSDTQYF

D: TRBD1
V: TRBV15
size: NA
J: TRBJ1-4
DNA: TGTGCCACCAGCCGGGGACAGGGAAAGGAAAAACTGTTTTTT
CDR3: CATSRGQGKEKLFF

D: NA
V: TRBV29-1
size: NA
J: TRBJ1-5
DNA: TGCAGTGCTCGCCATGGTACGAGCAATCAGCCCCAGCATTTT
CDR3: CSARHGTSNQPQHF

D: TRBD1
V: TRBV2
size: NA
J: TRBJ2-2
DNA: TGTGCCAGCAGCCACGGGACAGGGGACTTAACCACGAACACCGGGGAGCTGTTTTTT
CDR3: CASSHGTGDLTTNTGELFF

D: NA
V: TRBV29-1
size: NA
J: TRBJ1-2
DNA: TGCAGCGTTGAAGAACAGGGACAATATGGCTACACCTTC
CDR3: CSVEEQGQYGYTF

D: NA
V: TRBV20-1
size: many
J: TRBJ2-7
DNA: TGCAGTGCTAGAACTCTCGAAGACCTGAACGAGCAGTACTTC
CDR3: CSARTLEDLNEQYF

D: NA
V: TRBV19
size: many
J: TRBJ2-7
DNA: TGTGCCAGTAGTATTGGGGAGGCCGGCGGCGAGCAGTACTTC
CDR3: CASSIGEAGGEQYF

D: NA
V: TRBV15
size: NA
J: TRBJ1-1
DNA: TGTGCCACCAGCAGAGGGGAGGGGAACACTGAAGCTTTCTTT
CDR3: CATSRGEGNTEAFF

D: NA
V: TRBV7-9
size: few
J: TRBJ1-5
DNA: TGTGCCAGCTCACCGGGACAAGGCCAGCCCCAGCATTTT
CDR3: CASSPGQGQPQHF

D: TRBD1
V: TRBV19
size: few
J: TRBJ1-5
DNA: TGTGCCAGTAGTATGGGACAGGGGGCGCGTCAGCCCCAGCATTTT
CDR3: CASSMGQGARQPQHF

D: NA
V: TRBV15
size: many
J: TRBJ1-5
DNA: TGTGCCACCAGCAGAGATTATTTGGGAGACGGGCAGCCCCAGCATTTT
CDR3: CATSRDYLGDGQPQHF

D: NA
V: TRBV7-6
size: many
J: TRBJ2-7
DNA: TGTGCCAGCAGCTTAGCGCATGGGGGGGCCGACGAGCAGTACTTC
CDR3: CASSLAHGGADEQYF

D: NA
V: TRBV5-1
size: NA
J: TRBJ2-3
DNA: TGCGCCAGCAGCTTGAGGGCGGGAAGCAGCACAGATACGCAGTATTTT
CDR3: CASSLRAGSSTDTQYF

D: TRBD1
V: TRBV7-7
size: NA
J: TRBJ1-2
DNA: TGTGCCAGCAGTGGGGACAGGGGAGGCTACACCTTC
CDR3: CASSGDRGGYTF

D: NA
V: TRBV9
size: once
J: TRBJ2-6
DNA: TGTGCCAGCAGCCCTACCATGACTTTC
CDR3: CASSPTMTF

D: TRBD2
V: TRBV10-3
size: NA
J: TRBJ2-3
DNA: TGTGCCATCAGTGGGCTAGCGGGAGCTCCAGATACGCAGTATTTT
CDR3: CAISGLAGAPDTQYF

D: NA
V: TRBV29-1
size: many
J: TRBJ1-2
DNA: TGCAGCGTTGTTAGGGGAGGGAGAGGCTACACCTTC
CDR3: CSVVRGGRGYTF

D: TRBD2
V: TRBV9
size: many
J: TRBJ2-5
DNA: TGTGCCAGCAGCCCACCCGGGGGACTAGCGGCTCAAGAGACCCAGTACTTC
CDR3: CASSPPGGLAAQETQYF

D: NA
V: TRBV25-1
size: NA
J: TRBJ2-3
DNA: TGTGCCAGCAGTGTGGATGCAGGGGGGACAGATACGCAGTATTTT
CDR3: CASSVDAGGTDTQYF

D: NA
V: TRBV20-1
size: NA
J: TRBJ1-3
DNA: TGCAGTGCTGGGGGTGGGGGAAACACCATATATTTT
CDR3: CSAGGGGNTIYF